These 19 T cell receptor beta chains were all obtained from the same sample, sequenced in a study of blood T cell repertoires in COVID-19. Method: immunoSEQ multiplex PCR; TCRdb's copy keeps in-frame clones and lacks some. Altogether roughly 67,000 clones are present, 85% to 95% being singletons, with the ten largest covering around 2.6%. Specimen: peripheral blood. The source is a man between 70 and 80 years old with active COVID-19.

This chain joins TRBV19 and TRBJ1-6, with 9 nucleotides matching TRBD1. V gave up 6 bases and J gave up 10 bases; unmatched junction bases: 4. Germline CDR1 is LNHDA and CDR2 is SQIVND (reference sequence). The CDR3 extends over 13 amino acids. The CDR3 loop is CASRDRGQSPLHF. In nucleotides, the CDR3 is TGTGCCAGTAGGGACAGGGGACAATCACCCCTCCACTTT. Looking up the rest from reference TRBV19 and TRBJ1-6 gives the full variable domain: DGGITQSPKYLFRKEGQNVTLSCEQNLNHDAMYWYRQDPGQGLRLIYYSQIVNDFQKGDIAEGYSVSREKKESFPLTVTSAQKNPTAFYLCASRDRGQSPLHFGNGTRLTVT.

The V call is TRBV6-5, the J call TRBJ1-5; no clear D gene. This CDR3 has 13 amino acids. Per the germline V gene, CDR1 is MNHEY and CDR2 is SVGAGI. The ends were cut back, 7 bases at V and 6 bases at J, with 13 bases in the middle. The CDR3 region is CASTRGMGQPQHF. Written as DNA, the CDR3 is TGTGCCAGCACCCGGGGAATGGGTCAGCCCCAGCATTTT.

The chain employs TRBV5-1 and TRBJ2-5; D is perhaps TRBD2 (6 bases). V lost 5 bases to trimming and J lost 2 bases, with 19 bases between them. Germline V gene sequence: CDR1 SGHRS, CDR2 YFSETQ. The CDR3 is made up of 16 amino acids. CDR3 nucleotides: TGCGCCAGCAGTATCCAGTATGCGGGGTTACAAGAGACCCAGTACTTC. It yields the protein CASSIQYAGLQETQYF.

This rearrangement joins TRBV11-2 to TRBJ1-1; D is unclear. Germline CDR1 is SGHAT and CDR2 is FQNNGV. Trimming pared 3 bases from V and 5 bases from J, leaving 7 bases between. CDR3 length: 12 amino acids. CDR3 DNA: TGTGCCAGCAGCTTGCAGCGAACTGAAGCTTTCTTT. This gives the protein CASSLQRTEAFF.

The rearrangement links TRBV6-5 to TRBJ1-3, with D perhaps matching TRBD1 (5 bases). Germline CDR1 and CDR2: MNHEY and SVGAGI. With 4 bases removed from V and 2 bases from J, the gap between germline ends came to 15 bases. The CDR3 consists of 16 residues. CDR3 region: CASSSPGIQPGNTIYF. In DNA form, the CDR3 reads TGTGCCAGCAGTTCGCCAGGGATTCAGCCTGGAAACACCATATATTTT.

The chain links TRBV12-5 to TRBJ1-1, with 7 bases that match TRBD1. This CDR3 has 14 residues. V lost 5 bases to trimming and J lost 1 base; unmatched junction nucleotides: 4. Per the germline V gene, CDR1 is LGHNT and CDR2 is FRNRAP. The CDR3 is CASGTGQPNTEAFF. CDR3 nucleotide sequence: TGTGCTAGTGGTACGGGACAGCCGAACACTGAAGCTTTCTTT.

The genes are TRBV9 and TRBJ1-2; 8 bases map to TRBD1. The CDR3 runs 15 residues. V was pared by 4 bases and J by 3 bases, with 8 bases of the junction left unmatched. Germline V gives CDR1 SGDLS, CDR2 YYNGEE. Here the CDR3 DNA reads TGTGCCAGCAGCTCTCGGGGACAGGCCCACTATGGCTACACCTTC. It codes for CASSSRGQAHYGYTF.

This clone was picked up one time. The chain combines TRBV3-1 (or the pseudogene TRBV3-2) with TRBJ2-1, with D possibly TRBD1 on 6 matching bases. In germline, CDR1 is LGHDT, CDR2 YNNKEL (reference sequence). The CDR3 has 14 residues. V shed 10 bases and J shed 7 bases, with 20 bases lying between them. CDR3 nucleotide sequence: TGTGCCACCTCAGGCGAGGGACAAACTAATGAGCAGTTCTTC. Its translation is CATSGEGQTNEQFF.

The chain is built from TRBV2 and TRBJ1-6; 11 nucleotides align to TRBD1. The CDR3 loop spans 16 amino acids. CDR1 is SNHLY and CDR2 is FYNNEI in the germline V gene. The ends lost 6 bases at V and 7 bases at J; junction bases unmatched: 8. Here the CDR3 reads CASRGTGGSGNSPLHF. The CDR3 DNA reads TGTGCCAGCAGGGGGACAGGGGGTTCGGGAAATTCACCCCTCCACTTT.

The chain recombines TRBV25-1 with TRBJ2-2; D gene uncertain. Germline CDR1 reads MGHDK; CDR2 reads SYGVNS. V was trimmed by 4 bases and J by 0 bases, leaving 12 bases between them. There are 16 residues in the CDR3. This CDR3 reads CASSARLLANTGELFF. The DNA for the CDR3 is TGTGCCAGCAGTGCCCGACTCTTGGCGAACACCGGGGAGCTGTTTTTT.

V is TRBV6-4 and J is TRBJ2-2; D is perhaps TRBD1 (5 bases). The CDR3 loop spans 13 amino acids. Germline values: CDR1 MRHNA, CDR2 SNTAGT. Trimming removed 2 bases from V and 4 bases from J, with 5 bases in between. CDR3 region: CASSDQGTGELFF. CDR3 nucleotides: TGTGCCAGCAGTGACCAGGGCACCGGGGAGCTGTTTTTT.

The CDR3 loop reads CASSWTGTYNSPLHF. The CDR3, as DNA: TGTGCCAGCAGCTGGACAGGGACATATAATTCACCCCTCCACTTT. The chain links TRBV11-2 to TRBJ1-6, with 8 bases identical to TRBD1. Germline V lookup: CDR1 SGHAT, CDR2 FQNNGV. The CDR3 totals 15 residues. Trimming removed 4 bases from V and 4 bases from J; junction bases left unmatched: 3.

The chain employs TRBV12-5 and TRBJ1-1, with D possibly being TRBD1 (5 bases). The CDR3 runs 15 residues. The V gene lost 5 bases and the J gene lost 0 bases, with 13 bases spanning the gap. CDR1 LGHNT and CDR2 FRNRAP come from the germline V gene. CDR3 region: CASGPPTVMNTEAFF. The CDR3 bases are TGTGCTAGTGGTCCCCCGACAGTTATGAACACTGAAGCTTTCTTT. The full variable domain, with the rest looked up from reference TRBV12-5 and TRBJ1-1, is DARVTQTPRHKVTEMGQEVTMRCQPILGHNTVFWYRQTMMQGLELLAYFRNRAPLDDSGMPKDRFSAEMPDATLATLKIQPSEPRDSAVYFCASGPPTVMNTEAFFGQGTRLTVV.

The chain is built from TRBV2 and TRBJ1-1; D is perhaps TRBD1 (6 bases). Germline V CDR1 and CDR2: SNHLY, FYNNEI. V was cut by 7 bases and J by 4 bases, with 19 bases left in between. The CDR3 has 15 amino acids. CDR3 in amino acids: CASNIVGGWGTEAFF. In nucleotides, the CDR3 is TGTGCCAGCAACATAGTTGGGGGCTGGGGCACTGAAGCTTTCTTT. The whole variable domain, remainder taken from reference TRBV2 and TRBJ1-1, is EPEVTQTPSHQVTQMGQEVILRCVPISNHLYFYWYRQILGQKVEFLVSFYNNEISEKSEIFDDQFSVERPDGSNFTLKIRSTKLEDSAMYFCASNIVGGWGTEAFFGQGTRLTVV.

V gene TRBV7-2 combines with J gene TRBJ2-7; 7 nucleotides line up with TRBD1. The germline V gene encodes CDR1 SGHTA and CDR2 FQGNSA. The CDR3 is made up of 15 amino acids. Trimming removed 1 base from V and 4 bases from J; junction bases left unmatched: 7. In DNA, the CDR3 is TGTGCCAGCAGCTTAGATCCAGGGGGAATGTACGAGCAGTACTTC. This codes for CASSLDPGGMYEQYF.

The chain employs TRBV2 and TRBJ1-5; 8 bases fit TRBD1. After removal of 3 bases from V and 2 bases from J, the junction contained 3 bases not matched to a gene. CDR1 is SNHLY and CDR2 is FYNNEI in the germline V gene. The CDR3 totals 15 residues. CDR3 in DNA: TGTGCCAGCAGTGACGACAGGGGAGGCAATCAGCCCCAGCATTTT. This encodes CASSDDRGGNQPQHF.

The rearrangement links TRBV5-1 to TRBJ1-1; TRBD1 matches at 7 bases. The germline CDR1 and CDR2 sequences are SGHRS and YFSETQ. V dropped 4 bases and J dropped 1; count of bases not matched to a gene: 16. The CDR3 covers 18 residues. CDR3 protein: CASSRHRGGGNGNTEAFF. The CDR3 coding sequence is TGCGCCAGCAGCCGTCACAGGGGTGGGGGGAACGGGAACACTGAAGCTTTCTTT. The full variable domain, completed using reference TRBV5-1 and TRBJ1-1, is KAGVTQTPRYLIKTRGQQVTLSCSPISGHRSVSWYQQTPGQGLQFLFEYFSETQRNKGNFPGRFSGRQFSNSRSEMNVSTLELGDSALYLCASSRHRGGGNGNTEAFFGQGTRLTVV.

This chain joins TRBV5-1 and TRBJ2-2; the D gene is possibly TRBD1 (6 bases). CDR1 is SGHRS and CDR2 is YFSETQ in the germline V gene. The CDR3 covers 13 residues. V was pared by 4 bases and J by 6 bases, with 10 bases between. Here the CDR3 reads CASSRDRSGELFF. The CDR3 nucleotides read TGCGCCAGCAGCAGAGACAGGTCCGGGGAGCTGTTTTTT.

The V and J genes are TRBV5-5 and TRBJ2-7; possible D gene TRBD1, 6 bases. The CDR3 extends over 14 amino acids. Trimming stripped 0 bases from V and 7 bases from J, with 14 bases between. Germline CDR1 and CDR2: SGHKS and YYEKEE (reference sequence). Here the CDR3 DNA reads TGTGCCAGCAGCTTGGAGGCAGGGGCGTGGGAGCAGTACGTC. Encoded protein: CASSLEAGAWEQYV.